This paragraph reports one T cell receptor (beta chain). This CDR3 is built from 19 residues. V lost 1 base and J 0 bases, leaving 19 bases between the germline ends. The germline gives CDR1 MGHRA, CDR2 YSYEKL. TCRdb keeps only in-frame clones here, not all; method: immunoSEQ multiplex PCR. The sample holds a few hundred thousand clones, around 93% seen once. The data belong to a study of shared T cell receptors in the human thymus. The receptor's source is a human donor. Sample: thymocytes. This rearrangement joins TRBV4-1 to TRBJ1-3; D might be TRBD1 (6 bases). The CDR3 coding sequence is TGCGCCAGCAGCCAAGTGGGGTTTCGGGGGGCCCTCTCTGGAAACACCATATATTTT. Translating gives CASSQVGFRGALSGNTIYF.